This T cell receptor (beta chain) originates from a study of blood T cell repertoires in COVID-19. The wider study: From the United States, Italy and Spain came samples of acute and convalescent COVID-19. T cells, B-cell-depleted T cells, or PBMCs supplied cDNA or gDNA.

Per the original data handling: Amplification from reference gene primers served as the basis for estimated nucleated cell counts. Sequencing was performed with immunoSEQ multiplex PCR; in TCRdb, only in-frame clones are kept and a portion is missing. V and J calls and clone size come straight from that table; D and trimming were deduced from the DNA. The sample has about 69,000 clones; 80% to 90% are singletons. This CDR3 has 16 amino acids. Sequenced material: peripheral blood. This sequence joins TRBV12-2 and TRBJ1-5; TRBD1 was called by the table and not checked on the DNA. TRBV12-2 is designated a pseudogene. The sequence was obtained from a man younger than 45 with acute or convalescent COVID-19. For the CDR3, the DNA is TGTGCAAGTCGCCATAGGACAGGGGGAGGCAATCAGCCCCAGCATTTT. Protein: CASRHRTGGGNQPQHF.